This T cell receptor beta chain was captured by sequencing in a study of blood T cell repertoires in COVID-19. About the study: Acute and convalescent COVID-19 samples came from the United States, Italy and Spain.

Sequenced by immunoSEQ multiplex PCR; TCRdb stores in-frame clones only, minus some. This table holds 170,000 or so clones, roughly 88% found once. The germline V gene encodes CDR1 MDHEN and CDR2 SYDVKM. The V end was cut by 4 bases, the J end by 3 bases, with 6 bases between. The CDR3 runs to 12 residues. V usage is TRBV28 and J usage is TRBJ1-1; no clear D gene. Sequencing used peripheral blood. This TCR came from an older woman with acute or convalescent COVID-19. The CDR3 DNA reads as TGTGCCAGCAGTTCTAGTCACACTGAAGCTTTCTTT. As protein: CASSSSHTEAFF. The entire variable domain, with the rest obtained from reference TRBV28 and TRBJ1-1, is as follows: DVKVTQSSRYLVKRTGEKVFLECVQDMDHENMFWYRQDPGLGLRLIYFSYDVKMKEKGDIPEGYSVSREKKERFSLILESASTNQTSMYLCASSSSHTEAFFGQGTRLTVV.